These 6 T cell receptor beta chains came from one sample sequenced in a study of molecular identifiers for immune sequencing clone quantification (dated by TCRdb to 2016 to 2018). The library was generated by PCR. TCRdb names NextSeq 500 as the instrument used. TCRdb reworked the public reads: Q25 trimming with fastp, MiXCR clone assembly, productive beta chains retained. Each CDR3 protein gets just one entry, which takes the most common genes and DNA from the rows behind it. In all, the sample holds about 510,000 distinct CDR3 sequences, and about 26% of those were seen once. The top ten clonotypes cover roughly 0.77% of the sample. The sample consisted of naive CD8+ T cells from blood, with Jurkat cell RNA spiked in. The cell subset or site label here, explained by the study, means: FACS-sorted CD8+CD4-CCR7+CD45RA+ naive T cells. All receptors come from a human donor in good health. Some libraries in this study had Jurkat cell RNA spiked in.

This clonotype was detected many times. CDR3 loop: CASGTADQETQYF. DNA for the CDR3: TGTGCCAGCGGGACAGCGGACCAAGAGACCCAGTACTTC. The chain combines TRBV6-5 with TRBJ2-5, with 7 positions matching TRBD1. In germline, CDR1 is MNHEY, CDR2 SVGAGI. The CDR3 consists of 13 residues. The V gene end was trimmed by 8 bases and the J gene end by 0 bases; junction bases not matched to a gene: 3.

This clonotype has only a few counts. The conserved final phenylalanine or tryptophan is absent from the CDR3, which likely points to a read error. This chain joins TRBV20-1 and TRBJ2-3; D gene uncertain. The V and J ends lost 3 bases and 6 bases respectively, with 13 bases between them. The CDR3 covers 13 residues. Per the germline V gene, CDR1 is DFQATT and CDR2 is SNEGSKA (reference sequence). CDR3: CSASGRDWDTQYL. In nucleotides, the CDR3 is TGCAGTGCTAGTGGAAGAGACTGGGATACGCAGTATCTT.

This clonotype was picked up many times. The rearrangement joins TRBV6-5 to TRBJ2-3, with a possible D match to TRBD2 (6 bases). Germline V lookup: CDR1 MNHEY, CDR2 SVGAGI. The V end lost 6 bases, the J end lost 9 bases, and 13 bases lay between the germline ends. The CDR3 contains 12 residues. CDR3: CASSQGTSTQYF. CDR3 nucleotides: TGTGCCAGCAGCCAAGGGACTTCGACGCAGTATTTT.

There are a few counts of this clonotype. The chain has TRBV6-5 and TRBJ1-4; 8 nucleotides align to TRBD1. The CDR3 length is 16 residues. Looked up from germline, CDR1 is MNHEY and CDR2 is SVGAGI. In DNA form, the CDR3 reads TGTGCTACAGCTAAGGGCAGGGGGCGAACTAATGAAAAACTGTTTTTT. Its protein is CATAKGRGRTNEKLFF.

The chain uses TRBV28 and TRBJ1-5, with D possibly matching TRBD1 (5 bases). The germline gives CDR1 MDHEN, CDR2 SYDVKM. The V gene lost 6 bases and the J gene lost 0 bases, with 21 bases spanning the gap. The CDR3 contains 18 residues. The CDR3 sequence is CASRSIIGGFNSNQPQHF. CDR3 in DNA: TGTGCCAGCAGATCGATTATCGGGGGATTTAATAGCAATCAGCCCCAGCATTTT.

Ten or more counts support this clonotype. This chain connects TRBV5-1 to TRBJ2-7; D might be TRBD1 or TRBD2, each matching 5 bases. The germline V gene encodes CDR1 SGHRS and CDR2 YFSETQ. CDR3 size: 15 residues. V lost 1 base to trimming and J lost 5 bases, with 16 bases between them. CDR3 loop: CASSLTGRSIHEQYF. The CDR3 region has the DNA TGCGCCAGCAGCTTGACGGGGCGGTCTATCCACGAGCAGTACTTC.